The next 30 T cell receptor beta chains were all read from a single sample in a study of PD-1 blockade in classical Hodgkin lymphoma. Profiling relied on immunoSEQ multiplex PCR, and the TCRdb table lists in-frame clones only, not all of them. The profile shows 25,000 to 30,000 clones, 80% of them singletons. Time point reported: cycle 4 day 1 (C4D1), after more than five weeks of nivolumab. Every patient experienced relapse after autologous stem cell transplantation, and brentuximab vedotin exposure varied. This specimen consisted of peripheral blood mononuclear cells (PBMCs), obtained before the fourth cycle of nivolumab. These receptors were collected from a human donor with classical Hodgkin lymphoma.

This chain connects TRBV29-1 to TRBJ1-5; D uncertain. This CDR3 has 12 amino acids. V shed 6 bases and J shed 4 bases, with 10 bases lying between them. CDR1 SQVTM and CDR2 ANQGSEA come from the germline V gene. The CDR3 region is CSVTEKNQPQHF. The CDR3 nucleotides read TGCAGCGTCACGGAGAAAAATCAGCCCCAGCATTTT. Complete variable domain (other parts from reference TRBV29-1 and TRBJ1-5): SAVISQKPSRDICQRGTSLTIQCQVDSQVTMMFWYRQQPGQSLTLIATANQGSEATYESGFVIDKFPISRPNLTFSTLTVSNMSPEDSSIYLCSVTEKNQPQHFGDGTRLSIL.

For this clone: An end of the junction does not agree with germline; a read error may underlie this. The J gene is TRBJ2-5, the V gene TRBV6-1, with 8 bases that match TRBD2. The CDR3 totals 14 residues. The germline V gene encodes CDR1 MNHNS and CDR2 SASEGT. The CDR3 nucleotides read TGTGCCAGCAGTGGAACTAGCGGCCAAGAGGCCCAGTACTTC. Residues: CASSGTSGQEAQYF.

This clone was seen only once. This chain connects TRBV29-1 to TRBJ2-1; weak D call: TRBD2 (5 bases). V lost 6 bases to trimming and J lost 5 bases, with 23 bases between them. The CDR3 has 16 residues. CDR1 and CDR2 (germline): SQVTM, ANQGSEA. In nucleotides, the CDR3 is TGCAGCGTAGCCAGCACCGGGAACTCAGTCCACAATGAGCAGTTCTTC. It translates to CSVASTGNSVHNEQFF.

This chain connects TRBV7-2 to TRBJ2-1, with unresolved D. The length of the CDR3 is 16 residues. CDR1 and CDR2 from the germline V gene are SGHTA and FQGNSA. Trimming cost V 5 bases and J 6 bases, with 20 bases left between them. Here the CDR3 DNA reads TGTGCCAGCAGCCGAGGCGTGGTTTTTAGTCCCAATGAGCAGTTCTTC. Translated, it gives CASSRGVVFSPNEQFF.

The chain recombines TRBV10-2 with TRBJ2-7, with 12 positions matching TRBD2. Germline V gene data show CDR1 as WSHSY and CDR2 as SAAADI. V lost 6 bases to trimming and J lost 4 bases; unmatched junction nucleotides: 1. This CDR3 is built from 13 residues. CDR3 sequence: CASRTSGSYEQYF. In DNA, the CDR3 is TGCGCCAGCAGGACTAGCGGGAGTTACGAGCAGTACTTC.

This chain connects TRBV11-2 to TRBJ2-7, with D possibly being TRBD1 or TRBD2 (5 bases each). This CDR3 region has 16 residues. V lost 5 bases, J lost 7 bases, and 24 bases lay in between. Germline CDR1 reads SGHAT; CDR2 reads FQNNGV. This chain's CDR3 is CASSLGPGLPFREQYF. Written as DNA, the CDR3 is TGTGCCAGCAGCCTAGGCCCGGGGCTCCCGTTTCGGGAGCAGTACTTC.

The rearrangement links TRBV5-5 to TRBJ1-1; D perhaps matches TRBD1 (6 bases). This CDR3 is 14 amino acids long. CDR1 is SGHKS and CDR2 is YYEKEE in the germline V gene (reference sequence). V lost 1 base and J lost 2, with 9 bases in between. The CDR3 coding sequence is TGTGCCAGCAGCTTGTCCAGGGGTAACACTGAAGCTTTCTTT. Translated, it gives CASSLSRGNTEAFF.

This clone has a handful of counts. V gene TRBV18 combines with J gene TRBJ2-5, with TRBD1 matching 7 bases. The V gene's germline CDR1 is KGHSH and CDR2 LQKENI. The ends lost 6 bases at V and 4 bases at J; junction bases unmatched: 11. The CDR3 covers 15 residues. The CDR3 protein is CASSPTAQGSETQYF. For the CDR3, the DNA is TGTGCCAGCTCCCCAACAGCACAGGGGTCAGAGACCCAGTACTTC.

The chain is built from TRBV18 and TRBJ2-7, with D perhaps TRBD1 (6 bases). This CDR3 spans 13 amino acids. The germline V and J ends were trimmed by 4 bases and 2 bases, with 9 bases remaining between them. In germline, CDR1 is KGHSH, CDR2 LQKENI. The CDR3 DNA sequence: TGTGCCAGCTCACGGGACACGGCCTACGAGCAGTACTTC. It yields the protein CASSRDTAYEQYF. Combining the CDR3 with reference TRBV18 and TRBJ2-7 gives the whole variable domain NAGVMQNPRHLVRRRGQEARLRCSPMKGHSHVYWYRQLPEEGLKFMVYLQKENIIDESGMPKERFSAEFPKEGPSILRIQQVVRGDSAAYFCASSRDTAYEQYFGPGTRLTVT.

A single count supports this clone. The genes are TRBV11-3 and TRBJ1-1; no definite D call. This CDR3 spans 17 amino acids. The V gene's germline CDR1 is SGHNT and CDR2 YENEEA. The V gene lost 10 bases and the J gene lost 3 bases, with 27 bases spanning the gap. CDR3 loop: CAIQPLSGAKGYTEAFF. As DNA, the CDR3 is TGTGCCATCCAGCCCCTGAGTGGAGCTAAGGGTTACACTGAAGCTTTCTTT. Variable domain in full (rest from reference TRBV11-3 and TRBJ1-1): EAGVVQSPRYKIIEKKQPVAFWCNPISGHNTLYWYLQNLGQGPELLIRYENEEAVDDSQLPKDRFSAERLKGVDSTLKIQPAELGDSAVYLCAIQPLSGAKGYTEAFFGQGTRLTVV.

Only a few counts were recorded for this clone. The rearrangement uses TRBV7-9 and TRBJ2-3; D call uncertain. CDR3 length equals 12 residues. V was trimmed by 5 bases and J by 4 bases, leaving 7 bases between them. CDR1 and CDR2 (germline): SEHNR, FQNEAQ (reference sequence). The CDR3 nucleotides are TGTGCCAGCAGCGGCAGTCCAGATACGCAGTATTTT. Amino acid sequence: CASSGSPDTQYF.

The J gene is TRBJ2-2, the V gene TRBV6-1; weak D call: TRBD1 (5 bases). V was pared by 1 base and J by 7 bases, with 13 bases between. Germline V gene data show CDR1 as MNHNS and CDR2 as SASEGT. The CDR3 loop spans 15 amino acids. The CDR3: CASSEGSGFIGELFF. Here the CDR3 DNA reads TGTGCCAGCAGTGAAGGGTCAGGGTTTATCGGGGAGCTGTTTTTT.

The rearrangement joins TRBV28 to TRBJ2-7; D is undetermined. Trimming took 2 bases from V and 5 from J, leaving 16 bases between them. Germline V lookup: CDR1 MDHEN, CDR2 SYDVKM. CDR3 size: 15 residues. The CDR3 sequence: CASSLTGSPGHEQYF. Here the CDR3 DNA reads TGTGCCAGCAGTTTAACCGGATCCCCCGGCCACGAGCAGTACTTC.

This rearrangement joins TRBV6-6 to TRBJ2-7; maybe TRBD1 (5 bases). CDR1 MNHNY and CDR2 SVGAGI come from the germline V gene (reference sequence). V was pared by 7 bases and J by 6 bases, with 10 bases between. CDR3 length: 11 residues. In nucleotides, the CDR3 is TGTGCCAGCACTACAGGTCTCGAGCAGTACTTC. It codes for CASTTGLEQYF.

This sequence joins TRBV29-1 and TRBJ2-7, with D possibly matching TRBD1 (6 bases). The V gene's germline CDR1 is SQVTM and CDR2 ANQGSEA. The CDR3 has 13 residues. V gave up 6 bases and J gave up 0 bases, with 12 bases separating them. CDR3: CSVLRDNSYEQYF. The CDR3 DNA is TGCAGCGTACTCCGGGACAACTCCTACGAGCAGTACTTC.

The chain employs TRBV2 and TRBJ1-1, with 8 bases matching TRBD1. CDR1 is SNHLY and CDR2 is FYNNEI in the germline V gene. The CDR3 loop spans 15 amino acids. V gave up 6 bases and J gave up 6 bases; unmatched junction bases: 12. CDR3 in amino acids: CASRKLQGAIAEAFF. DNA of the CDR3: TGTGCCAGCAGGAAACTCCAGGGGGCGATAGCTGAAGCTTTCTTT.

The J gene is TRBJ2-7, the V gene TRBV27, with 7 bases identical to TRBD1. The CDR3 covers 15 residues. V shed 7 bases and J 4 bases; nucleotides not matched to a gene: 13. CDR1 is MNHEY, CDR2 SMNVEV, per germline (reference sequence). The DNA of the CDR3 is TGTGCCAGCACCCCGCATACAGGGGTTAATTACGAGCAGTACTTC. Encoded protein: CASTPHTGVNYEQYF.

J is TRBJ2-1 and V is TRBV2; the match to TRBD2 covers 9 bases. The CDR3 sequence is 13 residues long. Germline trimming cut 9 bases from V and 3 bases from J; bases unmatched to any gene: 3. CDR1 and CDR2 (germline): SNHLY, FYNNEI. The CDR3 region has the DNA TGTGCCAGATCGACTAGCGGCTACAATGAGCAGTTCTTC. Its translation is CARSTSGYNEQFF.

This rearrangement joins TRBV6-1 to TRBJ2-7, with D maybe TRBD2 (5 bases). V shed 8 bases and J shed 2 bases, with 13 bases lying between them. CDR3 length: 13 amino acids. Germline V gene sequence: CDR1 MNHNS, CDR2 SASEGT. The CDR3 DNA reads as TGTGCCAGCGAGCGGAGCGCCGCCTACGAGCAGTACTTC. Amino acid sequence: CASERSAAYEQYF.

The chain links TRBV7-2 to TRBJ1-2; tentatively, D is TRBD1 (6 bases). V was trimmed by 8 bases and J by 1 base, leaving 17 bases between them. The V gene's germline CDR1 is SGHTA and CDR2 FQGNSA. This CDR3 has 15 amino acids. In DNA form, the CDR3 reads TGTGCCAGCCCGGGTAGGCAGGGGCGTAACTATGGCTACACCTTC. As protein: CASPGRQGRNYGYTF.

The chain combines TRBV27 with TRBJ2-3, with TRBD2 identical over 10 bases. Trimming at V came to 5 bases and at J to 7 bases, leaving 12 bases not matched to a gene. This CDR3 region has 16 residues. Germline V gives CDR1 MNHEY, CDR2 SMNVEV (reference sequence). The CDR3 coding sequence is TGTGCCAGCAGTCTAATAGCGGGAGGCCCCACGAATACGCAGTATTTT. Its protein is CASSLIAGGPTNTQYF.

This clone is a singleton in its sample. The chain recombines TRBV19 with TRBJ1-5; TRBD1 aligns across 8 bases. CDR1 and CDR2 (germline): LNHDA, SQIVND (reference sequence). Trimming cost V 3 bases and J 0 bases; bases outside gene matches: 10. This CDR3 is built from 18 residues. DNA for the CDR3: TGTGCCAGTAGTATCCGGACAGGGACGGGATATAGCAATCAGCCCCAGCATTTT. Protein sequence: CASSIRTGTGYSNQPQHF.

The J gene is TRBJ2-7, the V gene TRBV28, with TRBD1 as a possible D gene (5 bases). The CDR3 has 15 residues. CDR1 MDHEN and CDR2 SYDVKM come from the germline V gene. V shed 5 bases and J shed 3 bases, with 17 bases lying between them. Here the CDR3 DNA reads TGTGCCAGCAGTCCCCCGGGCAGGGTGGTCTACGAGCAGTACTTC. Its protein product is CASSPPGRVVYEQYF.

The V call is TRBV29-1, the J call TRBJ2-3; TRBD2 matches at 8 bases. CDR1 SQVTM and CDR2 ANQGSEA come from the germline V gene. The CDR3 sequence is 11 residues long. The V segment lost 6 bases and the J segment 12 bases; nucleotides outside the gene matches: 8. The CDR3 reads CSVAAGGGQYF. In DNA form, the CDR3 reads TGCAGCGTAGCCGCGGGGGGCGGCCAGTATTTT.

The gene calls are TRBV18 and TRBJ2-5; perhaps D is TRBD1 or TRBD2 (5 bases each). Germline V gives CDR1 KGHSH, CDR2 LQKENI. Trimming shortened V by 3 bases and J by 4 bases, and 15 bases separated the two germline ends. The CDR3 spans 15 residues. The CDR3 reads CASSPVSGTPETQYF. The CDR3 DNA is TGTGCCAGCTCACCGGTGTCAGGGACCCCAGAGACCCAGTACTTC.

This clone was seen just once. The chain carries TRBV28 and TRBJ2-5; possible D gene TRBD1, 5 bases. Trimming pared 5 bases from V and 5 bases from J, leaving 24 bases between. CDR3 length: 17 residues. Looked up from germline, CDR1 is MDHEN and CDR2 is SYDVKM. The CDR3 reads CASSLRAGFSNWETQYF. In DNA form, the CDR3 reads TGTGCCAGCAGTCTTAGAGCAGGGTTTTCAAACTGGGAGACCCAGTACTTC.

Here the CDR3 DNA reads TGTGCCAGCAGCGCCGCCTGGGACGGAGGATACTACACCTTC. Translating it yields CASSAAWDGGYYTF. The chain has TRBV6-1 and TRBJ1-2; possibly TRBD1 for D (5 bases). Deletions cut 6 bases from V and 10 bases from J, with 21 bases between. The CDR3 sequence is 14 residues long. Germline V CDR1 and CDR2: MNHNS, SASEGT.

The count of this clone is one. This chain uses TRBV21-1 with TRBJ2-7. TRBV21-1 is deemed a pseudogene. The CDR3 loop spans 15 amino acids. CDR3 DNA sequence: TGTGCCAGCAGCAAGCACGGGCCCGGCTCCTACGAGCAGTACTTC. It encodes CASSKHGPGSYEQYF.

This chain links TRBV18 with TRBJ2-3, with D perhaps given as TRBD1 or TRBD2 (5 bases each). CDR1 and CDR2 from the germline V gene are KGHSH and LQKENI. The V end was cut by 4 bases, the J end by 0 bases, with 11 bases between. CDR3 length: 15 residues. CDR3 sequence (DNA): TGTGCCAGCTCACGCACCGGGGCCAGCACAGATACGCAGTATTTT. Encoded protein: CASSRTGASTDTQYF.

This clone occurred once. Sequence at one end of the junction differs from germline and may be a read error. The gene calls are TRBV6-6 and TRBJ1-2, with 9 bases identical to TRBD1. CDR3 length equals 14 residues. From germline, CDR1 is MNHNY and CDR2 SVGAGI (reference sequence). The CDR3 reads CASSPGTGTYGYTF. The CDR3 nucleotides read TGCGCCAGCAGCCCCGGGACAGGGACTTATGGCTACACCTTC.